This passage covers 27 T cell receptor beta chains from one sample sequenced in a study of PD-1 blockade in classical Hodgkin lymphoma. TCRdb keeps only in-frame clones here, not all; method: immunoSEQ multiplex PCR. Here the sample spans under 80,000 clones, around nine tenths being singletons. The time point was: cycle 4 day 1 (C4D1), after more than 5 weeks of nivolumab. Patients all relapsed after autologous stem cell transplantation, and there was variation in brentuximab vedotin exposure. Specimen: peripheral blood mononuclear cells (PBMCs), collected before the fourth cycle of nivolumab. The receptors stem from a human donor with classical Hodgkin lymphoma.

The chain recombines TRBV4-1 with TRBJ1-1; D is ambiguous. Trimming removed 1 base from V and 4 bases from J, with 10 bases in between. The germline CDR1 and CDR2 sequences are MGHRA and YSYEKL. The CDR3 length is 14 residues. The CDR3 protein is CASSQAVLVTEAFF. CDR3 coding DNA: TGCGCCAGCAGCCAAGCCGTTTTGGTCACTGAAGCTTTCTTT.

The J gene is TRBJ1-4, the V gene TRBV6-5; the match to TRBD1 covers 9 bases. The CDR3 covers 14 residues. The V segment lost 5 bases and the J segment 8 bases; nucleotides outside the gene matches: 6. Germline CDR1 MNHEY, CDR2 SVGAGI. The DNA for the CDR3 is TGTGCCAGCAGTAGGACAGGGGTTAGAGAAAAACTGTTTTTT. It yields the protein CASSRTGVREKLFF.

The rearrangement uses TRBV5-1 and TRBJ1-2; D gene uncertain. Trimming pared 2 bases from V and 1 base from J, leaving 6 bases between. This CDR3 region has 13 residues. Germline-derived CDR1 and CDR2 are SGHRS and YFSETQ. The CDR3 reads CASSLQINYGYTF. For the CDR3, the DNA is TGCGCCAGCAGCTTACAGATTAACTATGGCTACACCTTC.

This chain connects TRBV5-1 to TRBJ2-2; D unclear. V lost 0 bases and J lost 4, with 7 bases in between. This CDR3 region has 14 residues. Germline assignment: CDR1 SGHRS and CDR2 YFSETQ. CDR3 in amino acids: CASSLVGITGELFF. For the CDR3, the DNA is TGCGCCAGCAGCTTGGTAGGCATCACCGGGGAGCTGTTTTTT.

The DNA for the CDR3 is TGTGCCAGCAGTTACTCGGGCAGCCTCTACGAGCAGTACTTC. This sequence encodes CASSYSGSLYEQYF. This rearrangement joins TRBV6-6 to TRBJ2-7; D remains unclear. Trimming pared 0 bases from V and 3 bases from J, leaving 9 bases between. Looked up from germline, CDR1 is MNHNY and CDR2 is SVGAGI (reference sequence). The CDR3 totals 14 residues.

The CDR3 loop reads CASSVAGGTEPQHF. DNA of the CDR3: TGTGCCAGCAGCGTAGCCGGAGGGACGGAGCCCCAGCATTTT. The V and J genes are TRBV9 and TRBJ1-5; D may be TRBD1 (5 bases). Deletions cut 0 bases from V and 8 bases from J, with 12 bases between. This CDR3 is built from 14 residues. The germline gives CDR1 SGDLS, CDR2 YYNGEE.

There are a few counts of this clone. As DNA, the CDR3 is TGTGCCAGCAGTTACGAGGCAAACTACGAGCAGTACTTC. Its protein is CASSYEANYEQYF. The chain links TRBV6-6 to TRBJ2-7; D is undetermined. The ends were cut back, 2 bases at V and 3 bases at J, with 8 bases in the middle. The CDR3 is made up of 13 amino acids. The germline V gene encodes CDR1 MNHNY and CDR2 SVGAGI (reference sequence).

This chain links TRBV9 with TRBJ2-3; no definite D call. This CDR3 is 12 amino acids long. Between the trimmed V and J ends, which lost 4 bases and 2 bases, there was a span of 5 bases. Germline lookup yields CDR1 SGDLS and CDR2 YYNGEE. The CDR3 loop reads CASSPTTDTQYF. The CDR3 DNA reads TGTGCCAGCAGCCCCACCACAGATACGCAGTATTTT.

The V gene is TRBV9, the J gene TRBJ1-2; D uncertain. Trimming stripped 0 bases from V and 2 bases from J, with 8 bases between. The CDR3 is 14 amino acids. CDR1 is SGDLS and CDR2 is YYNGEE in the germline V gene. CDR3 nucleotides: TGTGCCAGCAGCGTAGCTGGGCAGAACTATGGCTACACCTTC. It is translated as CASSVAGQNYGYTF.

V usage is TRBV5-1 and J usage is TRBJ2-1, with TRBD1 as a possible D gene (5 bases). Germline values: CDR1 SGHRS, CDR2 YFSETQ. Trimming took off 4 bases at V and 2 bases at J, with 10 bases between the two ends. This CDR3 comprises 14 residues. The CDR3 region is CASSDQGPYNEQFF. The CDR3 bases are TGCGCCAGCAGCGACCAGGGTCCCTACAATGAGCAGTTCTTC.

CDR3 sequence reads: CASSAGNMNTEAFF. As DNA, the CDR3 is TGTGCCAGCAGTGCGGGGAACATGAACACTGAAGCTTTCTTT. The genes are TRBV9 and TRBJ1-1; D remains unclear. Germline values: CDR1 SGDLS, CDR2 YYNGEE. This CDR3 is 14 amino acids long. V was clipped by 5 bases and J by 0 bases, with 11 bases between them.

The V and J genes are TRBV5-1 and TRBJ1-1; a weak D match, TRBD1 (6 bases). The CDR3 sequence is 14 residues long. Germline V gene sequence: CDR1 SGHRS, CDR2 YFSETQ. V was pared by 5 bases and J by 2 bases, with 13 bases between. The CDR3 sequence is CASRLDSLNTEAFF. The CDR3 region has the DNA TGCGCCAGCAGACTGGACAGCCTAAACACTGAAGCTTTCTTT.

The V gene is TRBV4-1, the J gene TRBJ1-2; D gene unclear. The CDR3 is 15 amino acids. V was pared by 0 bases and J by 0 bases, with 8 bases between. CDR1 and CDR2 (germline): MGHRA, YSYEKL. The CDR3 sequence is CASSQEASANYGYTF. The CDR3 nucleotides are TGCGCCAGCAGCCAAGAGGCCTCAGCTAACTATGGCTACACCTTC.

This clone was detected a few times. The chain recombines TRBV6-4 with TRBJ2-3, with 9 bases identical to TRBD2. The CDR3 loop spans 16 amino acids. With V trimmed by 3 bases and J by 2 bases, 6 bases remained unmatched. Germline CDR1 reads MRHNA; CDR2 reads SNTAGT. CDR3 in DNA: TGTGCCAGCAGTGAGAATGAGCGGGGGGACACAGATACGCAGTATTTT. Encoded protein: CASSENERGDTDTQYF.

J is TRBJ1-6 and V is TRBV27; D is undetermined. Germline CDR1 MNHEY, CDR2 SMNVEV (reference sequence). The V and J ends lost 6 bases and 7 bases respectively, with 22 bases between them. The CDR3 has 17 amino acids. CDR3: CASSPVRISRKNSPLHF. CDR3 DNA: TGTGCCAGCAGCCCAGTCCGGATTAGTCGTAAGAATTCACCCCTCCACTTT.

This rearrangement joins TRBV6-1 to TRBJ2-7; D may match TRBD1 or TRBD2 (5 bases each). V was clipped by 3 bases and J by 2 bases, with 8 bases between them. Germline loops: CDR1 MNHNS, CDR2 SASEGT. CDR3 length equals 13 residues. The CDR3 loop reads CASSERGAYEQYF. Written as DNA, the CDR3 is TGTGCCAGCAGTGAGAGGGGTGCCTACGAGCAGTACTTC.

The V and J genes are TRBV5-1 and TRBJ2-6; perhaps TRBD1 as D (5 bases). The CDR3 loop spans 16 amino acids. The V gene lost 0 bases and the J gene lost 4 bases, with 11 bases spanning the gap. Germline lookup yields CDR1 SGHRS and CDR2 YFSETQ. The CDR3 nucleotides are TGCGCCAGCAGCTTGGCGCTAGGGGTCGGGGCCAACGTCCTGACTTTC. It yields the protein CASSLALGVGANVLTF.

This clone was seen only once. The gene calls are TRBV19 and TRBJ2-7, with D maybe TRBD1 (5 bases). The V and J ends lost 4 bases and 1 base respectively, with 14 bases between them. This CDR3 comprises 15 residues. Looked up from germline, CDR1 is LNHDA and CDR2 is SQIVND (reference sequence). The CDR3 DNA reads TGTGCCAGTAGTAGTCGCAGGGAAGGTTCCTACGAGCAGTACTTC. Its protein is CASSSRREGSYEQYF.

In this sample, this clone turned up once. The chain links TRBV5-1 to TRBJ1-2; 7 bases are a match to TRBD1. This CDR3 contains 13 residues. Germline V gene data show CDR1 as SGHRS and CDR2 as YFSETQ. After removal of 9 bases from V and 9 bases from J, the junction contained 14 bases not matched to a gene. The CDR3: CATGTGDEPRYTF. The CDR3 DNA reads TGCGCCACGGGAACAGGGGATGAGCCTCGCTACACCTTC.

This clone turned up a few times. This chain uses TRBV9 with TRBJ2-5; TRBD2 might be the D (6 bases). This CDR3 is built from 15 residues. The ends were cut back, 0 bases at V and 2 bases at J, with 11 bases in the middle. Looked up from germline, CDR1 is SGDLS and CDR2 is YYNGEE. DNA of the CDR3: TGTGCCAGCAGCGTAGCTGCGGGAACTCAAGAGACCCAGTACTTC. This sequence encodes CASSVAAGTQETQYF.

The rearrangement links TRBV7-9 to TRBJ1-4; D is undetermined. The CDR3 loop spans 14 amino acids. Looked up from germline, CDR1 is SEHNR and CDR2 is FQNEAQ (reference sequence). Trimming stripped 8 bases from V and 8 bases from J, with 18 bases between. CDR3 sequence: CASGLGGIGEKLFF. CDR3 in DNA: TGTGCCAGCGGGCTAGGAGGGATCGGAGAAAAACTGTTTTTT.

The gene calls are TRBV4-1 and TRBJ2-3, with 12 bases identical to TRBD2. Germline loops: CDR1 MGHRA, CDR2 YSYEKL. V shed 5 bases, J shed 7 bases, and the junction held 7 bases outside the gene matches. This CDR3 comprises 15 residues. This chain's CDR3 is CASSALAGGANTQYF. The CDR3 coding sequence is TGCGCCAGCAGCGCACTAGCGGGGGGCGCAAATACGCAGTATTTT.

This chain uses TRBV30 with TRBJ1-2; tentatively, D is TRBD1 (6 bases). The germline CDR1 and CDR2 sequences are GTSNPN and SVGIG (reference sequence). There are 13 residues in the CDR3. Trimming shortened V by 1 base and J by 5 bases, and 11 bases separated the two germline ends. CDR3 sequence (DNA): TGTGCCTGGAGTGCCGGACAGAAGTATGGCTACACCTTC. Its protein product is CAWSAGQKYGYTF.

By sample fraction, this clone is medium-sized. The chain employs TRBV2 and TRBJ1-2; 9 bases are a match to TRBD1. The V gene end was trimmed by 5 bases and the J gene end by 6 bases; junction bases not matched to a gene: 7. Germline lookup yields CDR1 SNHLY and CDR2 FYNNEI. This CDR3 spans 14 amino acids. CDR3 nucleotide sequence: TGTGCCAGCAGTTTTAACAGGGGGCAGGATGGCTACACCTTC. Residues: CASSFNRGQDGYTF.

The rearrangement links TRBV27 to TRBJ1-5; TRBD1 aligns across 7 bases. Germline CDR1 and CDR2: MNHEY and SMNVEV (reference sequence). This CDR3 comprises 14 residues. V lost 8 bases and J lost 0; bases outside the gene matches: 4. The CDR3 DNA is TGTGCCAGCCGGGACAGTGATAGCAATCAGCCCCAGCATTTT. This translates into CASRDSDSNQPQHF.

The chain is built from TRBV5-6 and TRBJ1-3; TRBD1 matches at 9 bases. Germline assignment: CDR1 SGHDT and CDR2 YYEEEE. V trimming: 5 bases; J trimming: 9 bases; junction bases outside the gene matches: 9. The CDR3 length is 14 residues. The CDR3 DNA reads TGTGCCAGCAGTATACAGGGGGCTAGAAGCACCATATATTTT. Protein product: CASSIQGARSTIYF.

This CDR3 reads CASSPGDRSFSYEQYF. As DNA, the CDR3 is TGCGCCAGCAGCCCCGGGGACAGAAGTTTCTCCTACGAGCAGTACTTC. The chain combines TRBV5-1 with TRBJ2-7; 7 nucleotides align to TRBD1. V lost 4 bases to trimming and J lost 0 bases; unmatched junction nucleotides: 10. Germline CDR1 and CDR2: SGHRS and YFSETQ. The CDR3 spans 16 residues.